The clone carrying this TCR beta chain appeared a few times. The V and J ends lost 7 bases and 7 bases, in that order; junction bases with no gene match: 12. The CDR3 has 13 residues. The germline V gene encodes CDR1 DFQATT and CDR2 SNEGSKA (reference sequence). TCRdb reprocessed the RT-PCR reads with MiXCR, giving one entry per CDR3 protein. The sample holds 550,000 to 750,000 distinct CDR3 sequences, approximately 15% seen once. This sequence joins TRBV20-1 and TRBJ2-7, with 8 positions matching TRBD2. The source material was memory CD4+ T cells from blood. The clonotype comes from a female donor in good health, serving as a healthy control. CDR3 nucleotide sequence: TGCAGTGTTTCAGCGGGAGTCCTACGTGAGCAGTACTTC. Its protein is CSVSAGVLREQYF.